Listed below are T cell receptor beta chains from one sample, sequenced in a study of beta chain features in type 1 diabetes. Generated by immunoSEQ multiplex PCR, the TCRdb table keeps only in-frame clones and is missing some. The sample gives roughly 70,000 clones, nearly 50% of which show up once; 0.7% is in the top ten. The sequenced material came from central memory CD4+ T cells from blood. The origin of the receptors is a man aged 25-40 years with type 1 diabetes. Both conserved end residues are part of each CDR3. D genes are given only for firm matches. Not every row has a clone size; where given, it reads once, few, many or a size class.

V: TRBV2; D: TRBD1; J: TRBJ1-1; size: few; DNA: TGTGCCAGCAGCCCCCGGGACAGGGTGGGGGGCACTGAAGCTTTCTTT; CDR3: CASSPRDRVGGTEAFF
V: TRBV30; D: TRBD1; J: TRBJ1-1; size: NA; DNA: TGTGCCTGGAGTGTACCCGACAGGGACAACACTGAAGCTTTCTTT; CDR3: CAWSVPDRDNTEAFF
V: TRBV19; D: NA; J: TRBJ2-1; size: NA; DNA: TGTGCCAGTAGCCACTTGAAAAGCTCCTACAATGAGCAGTTCTTC; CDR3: CASSHLKSSYNEQFF
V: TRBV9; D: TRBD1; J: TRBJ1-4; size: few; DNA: TGTGCCAGCAGCGTAGAGGGGGCGACTAATGAAAAACTGTTTTTT; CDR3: CASSVEGATNEKLFF
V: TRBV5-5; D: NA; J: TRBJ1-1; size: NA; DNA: TGTGCCAGCAGCTGGGGGGTCGCCACTGAAGCTTTCTTT; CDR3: CASSWGVATEAFF
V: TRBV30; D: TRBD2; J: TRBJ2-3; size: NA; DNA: TGTGCCTGGAGTGGCGGGAGAGTCGAAGATACGCAGTATTTT; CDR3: CAWSGGRVEDTQYF
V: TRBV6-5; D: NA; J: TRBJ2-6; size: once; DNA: TGTGCCAGCGGCAGGGCTTTCTCTGGGGCCAACGTCCTGACTTTC; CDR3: CASGRAFSGANVLTF
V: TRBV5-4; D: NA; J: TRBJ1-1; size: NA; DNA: TGTGCCAGCAGCCAACAGGGGAACACTGAAGCTTTCTTT; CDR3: CASSQQGNTEAFF
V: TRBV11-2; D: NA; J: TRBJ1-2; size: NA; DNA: TGTGCCAGCAGCTTAGATCAACGGAACTATGGCTACACCTTC; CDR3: CASSLDQRNYGYTF
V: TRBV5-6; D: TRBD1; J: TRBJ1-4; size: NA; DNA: TGTGCCAGCAGCTCCGGGACAGGGCGCGGAAAACTGTTTTTT; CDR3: CASSSGTGRGKLFF
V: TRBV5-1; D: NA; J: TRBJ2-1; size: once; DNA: TGTGCCAGCAGCTTGCTGCAGGGTAAAAATGAGCAGTTCTTC; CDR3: CASSLLQGKNEQFF
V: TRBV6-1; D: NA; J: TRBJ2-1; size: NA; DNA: TGTGCCAGCACCGGACAGCGCTCCTACAATGAGCAGTTCTTC; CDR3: CASTGQRSYNEQFF
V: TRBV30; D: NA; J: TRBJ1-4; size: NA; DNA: TGTGCCTGGAGTGTACAATTGGGCACCACAACTAATGAAAAACTGTTTTTT; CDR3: CAWSVQLGTTTNEKLFF
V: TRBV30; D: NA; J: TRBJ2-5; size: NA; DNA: TGTGCCTGGAGTAGGCGGCAAGAGACCCAGTACTTC; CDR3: CAWSRRQETQYF
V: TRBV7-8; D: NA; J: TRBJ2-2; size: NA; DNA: TGTGCCACCACCGTAGACGGAGCGAACACCGGGGAGCTGTTTTTT; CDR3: CATTVDGANTGELFF
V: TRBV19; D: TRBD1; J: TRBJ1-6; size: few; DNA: TGTGCCAGTAGGCTACTCGGACAGGCTAATTCACCCCTCCACTTT; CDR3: CASRLLGQANSPLHF
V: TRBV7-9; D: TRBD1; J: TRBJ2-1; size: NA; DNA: TGTGCCAGCAGCTTATTAACCGGGACAGGTTTTTTCTTC; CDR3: CASSLLTGTGFFF
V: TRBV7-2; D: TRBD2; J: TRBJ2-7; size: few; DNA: TGTGCCAGCAGCCCGACTAGCGGGTTGTACGAGCAGTACTTC; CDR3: CASSPTSGLYEQYF
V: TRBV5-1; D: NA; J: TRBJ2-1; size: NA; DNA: TGCGCCAGCAGCTTGGCGGGGAGCTCCTACAATGAGCAGTTCTTC; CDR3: CASSLAGSSYNEQFF
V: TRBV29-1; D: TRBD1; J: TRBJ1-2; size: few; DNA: TGCAGCGTGCCGGGACAGGGGGCGAGCGGCTACACCTTC; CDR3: CSVPGQGASGYTF
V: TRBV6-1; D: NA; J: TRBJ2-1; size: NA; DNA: TGTGCCAGCAGTCCCCGAGGTAGTTTCGTTGAGCAGTTCTTC; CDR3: CASSPRGSFVEQFF
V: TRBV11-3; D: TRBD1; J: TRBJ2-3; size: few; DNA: TGTGCCAGCAGCCCAGGGACAGGGCAGGGCCCAGATACGCAGTATTTT; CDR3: CASSPGTGQGPDTQYF
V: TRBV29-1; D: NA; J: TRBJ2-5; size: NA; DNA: TGCAGTTCCCTCCTGGGCGTTGGGACCCAGTACTTC; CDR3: CSSLLGVGTQYF
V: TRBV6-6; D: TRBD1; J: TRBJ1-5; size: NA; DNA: TGTGCCAGCACCGGACAGGGGCAGGATCAGCCCCAGCATTTT; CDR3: CASTGQGQDQPQHF
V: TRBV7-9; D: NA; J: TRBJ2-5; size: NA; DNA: TGTGCCAGCAGCTTAAAAGGGGACTCGGAGACCCAGTACTTC; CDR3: CASSLKGDSETQYF
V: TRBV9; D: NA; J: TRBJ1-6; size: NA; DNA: TGTGCCAGCAGCTCCACGCAGGGAGGGGATAATTCACCCCTCCACTTT; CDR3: CASSSTQGGDNSPLHF
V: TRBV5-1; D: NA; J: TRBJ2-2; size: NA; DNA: TGCGCCAGCAGGGCGGGACAGCCGAACACCGGGGAGCTGTTTTTT; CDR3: CASRAGQPNTGELFF
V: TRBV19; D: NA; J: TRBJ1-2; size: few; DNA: TGTGCCAGCCAGGGGCGGGACTATGGCTACACCTTC; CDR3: CASQGRDYGYTF
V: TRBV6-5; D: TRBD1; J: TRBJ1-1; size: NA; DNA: TGTGCCAGCAGTTTCCCCGGGACAGGTGAAGCTTTCTTT; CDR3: CASSFPGTGEAFF
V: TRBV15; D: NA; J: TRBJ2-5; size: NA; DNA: TGTGCCACCAGCAGAGATCCGGGACAACAAGAGACCCAGTACTTC; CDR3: CATSRDPGQQETQYF
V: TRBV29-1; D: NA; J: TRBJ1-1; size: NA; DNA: TGCAGCGTGGTCAGGGGAGGGACCACCGAAGCTTTCTTT; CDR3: CSVVRGGTTEAFF
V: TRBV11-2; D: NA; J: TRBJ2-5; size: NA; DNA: TGTGCCAGCAGGCGTGACTATATAAAAGAGACCCAGTACTTC; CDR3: CASRRDYIKETQYF
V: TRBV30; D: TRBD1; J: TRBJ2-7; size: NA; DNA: TGTGCCTGGAGTGCTCGGACAGGGGACGAGCAGTACTTC; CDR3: CAWSARTGDEQYF
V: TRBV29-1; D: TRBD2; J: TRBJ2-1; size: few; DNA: TGCAGCGTTGCTGGACTAGCGGAGCTGAGCTCCTACAATGAGCAGTTCTTC; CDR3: CSVAGLAELSSYNEQFF
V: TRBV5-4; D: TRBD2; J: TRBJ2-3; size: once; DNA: TGTGCCAGCAGCTTGGCCGGCGGGAGAGCAGATACGCAGTATTTT; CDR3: CASSLAGGRADTQYF
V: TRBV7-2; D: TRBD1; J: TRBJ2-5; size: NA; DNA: TGTGCCAGCAGCTTAGGGACAGGGTACCAAGAGACCCAGTACTTC; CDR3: CASSLGTGYQETQYF
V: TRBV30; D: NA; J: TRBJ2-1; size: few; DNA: TGTGCCTGGACGGCTAGTTCCTACAATGAGCAGTTCTTC; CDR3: CAWTASSYNEQFF
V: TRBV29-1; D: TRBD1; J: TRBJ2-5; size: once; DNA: TGCAGCGTTGAGTCCCAAGTGACAGGGGGGTCAGAGACCCAGTACTTC; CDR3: CSVESQVTGGSETQYF
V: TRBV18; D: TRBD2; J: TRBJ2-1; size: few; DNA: TGTGCCAGCTCACCACCGGCTAGCGGCTCCTACAATGAGCAGTTCTTC; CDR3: CASSPPASGSYNEQFF
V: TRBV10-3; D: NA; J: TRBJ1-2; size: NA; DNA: TGTGCCATCAGTGAAAACAGTTATTCTAACTATGGCTACACCTTC; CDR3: CAISENSYSNYGYTF
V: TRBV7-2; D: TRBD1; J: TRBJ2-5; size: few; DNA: TGTGCCAGCAGCTTAGGACAGGGGGCGGTGCAAGAGACCCAGTACTTC; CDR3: CASSLGQGAVQETQYF
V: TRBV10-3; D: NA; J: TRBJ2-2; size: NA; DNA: TGTGCCATCAGTGACCCGACAGGGAACACCGGGGAGCTGTTTTTT; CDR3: CAISDPTGNTGELFF
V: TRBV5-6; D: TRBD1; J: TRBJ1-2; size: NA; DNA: TGTGCCAGCAGCTTGGATGTGGGACAGGGCCTCTATGGCTACACCTTC; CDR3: CASSLDVGQGLYGYTF
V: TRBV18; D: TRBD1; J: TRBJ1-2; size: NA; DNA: TGTGCCAGCTCACCGGGACAGGGATATGGCTACACCTTC; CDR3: CASSPGQGYGYTF
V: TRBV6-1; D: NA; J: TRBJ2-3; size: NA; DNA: TGTGCCAGCAGTGAATCAGGCGATAGCACAGATACGCAGTATTTT; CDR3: CASSESGDSTDTQYF
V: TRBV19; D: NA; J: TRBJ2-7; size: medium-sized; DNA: TGTGCCAGTAGTCGAGTAGCGGAAACTACCTACGAGCAGTACTTC; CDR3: CASSRVAETTYEQYF
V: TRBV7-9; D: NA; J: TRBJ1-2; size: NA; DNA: TGTGCCAGCAGCCGATCTTATCAGGGCTATGGCTACACCTTC; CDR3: CASSRSYQGYGYTF
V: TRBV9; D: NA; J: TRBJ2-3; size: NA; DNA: TGTGCCAGCAGCGCAGACTTAAAGTGGGCAGATACGCAGTATTTT; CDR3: CASSADLKWADTQYF
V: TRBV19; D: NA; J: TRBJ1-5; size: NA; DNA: TGTGCCAGTAGTATAGGGGGCAGGGCGGGCAATCAGCCCCAGCATTTT; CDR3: CASSIGGRAGNQPQHF
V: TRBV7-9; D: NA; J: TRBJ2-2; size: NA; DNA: TGTGCCAGCAGCTTGACGGGAGTTCTCGGGGAGCTGTTTTTT; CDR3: CASSLTGVLGELFF
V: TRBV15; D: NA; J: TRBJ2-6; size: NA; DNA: TGTGCCACCAGCAAAGGGGGAACTGGGGCCAACGTCCTGACTTTC; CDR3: CATSKGGTGANVLTF
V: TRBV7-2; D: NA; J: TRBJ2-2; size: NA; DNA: TGTGCCAGCAGCTTAGAAATCGGGGGTTGGGACCGGGAGCTGTTTTTT; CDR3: CASSLEIGGWDRELFF
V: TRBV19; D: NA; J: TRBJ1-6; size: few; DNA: TGTGCCAGTAGTATCTCCGGGGTTATTGGTTCACCCCTCCACTTT; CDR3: CASSISGVIGSPLHF
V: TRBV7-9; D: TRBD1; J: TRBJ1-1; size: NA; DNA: TGTGCCAGCAGCCAAACGGGACAGGGGAACACTGAAGCTTTCTTT; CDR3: CASSQTGQGNTEAFF